One TCR beta chain is described in this entry. The antigen is undetermined. Produced via immunoSEQ multiplex PCR; TCRdb's table is partial and in-frame only. This table holds around 100,000 clones, approximately 90% found once. The V and J ends lost 6 bases and 7 bases respectively, with 13 bases between them. The CDR3 runs 12 residues. Per germline, CDR1 MNHEY and CDR2 SMNVEV (reference sequence). This sample was taken from a study of T cell responses to AZD1222 COVID-19 vaccine. Overall study: Timing groups of about 4 and about 12 weeks for second doses were pooled.

Findings and caveats of the study: Donors were mostly white British, more females; clonal diversity possibly underestimated.

J is TRBJ2-7 and V is TRBV27; a possible D gene is TRBD2 (5 bases). This clonotype was sampled from an adult in good health. Sequencing used peripheral blood, obtained on day 0 of AZD1222 vaccination. The CDR3 DNA follows: TGTGCCAGCAGCCGAGGAACTAGTGAGCAGTACTTC. It translates to CASSRGTSEQYF.